This T cell receptor (beta chain) came from a study of blood T cell repertoires in COVID-19. This clone was counted only a few times. V was pared by 2 bases and J by 2 bases, with 9 bases between. This CDR3 has 15 amino acids. Per germline, CDR1 KGHDR and CDR2 SFDVKD. This table comes from immunoSEQ multiplex PCR, and its TCRdb copy is limited to in-frame clones, with some not included. The sample includes about 160,000 clones, over 75% of them seen just once. Sequenced: peripheral blood. This rearrangement joins TRBV24-1 to TRBJ1-5; perhaps TRBD1 as D (5 bases). The sequence was collected from a human donor in a cohort sampled during active COVID-19. In DNA form, the CDR3 reads TGTGCCACCAGTGATTCAGGGCCGGGCAATCAGCCCCAGCATTTT. The encoded protein is CATSDSGPGNQPQHF.